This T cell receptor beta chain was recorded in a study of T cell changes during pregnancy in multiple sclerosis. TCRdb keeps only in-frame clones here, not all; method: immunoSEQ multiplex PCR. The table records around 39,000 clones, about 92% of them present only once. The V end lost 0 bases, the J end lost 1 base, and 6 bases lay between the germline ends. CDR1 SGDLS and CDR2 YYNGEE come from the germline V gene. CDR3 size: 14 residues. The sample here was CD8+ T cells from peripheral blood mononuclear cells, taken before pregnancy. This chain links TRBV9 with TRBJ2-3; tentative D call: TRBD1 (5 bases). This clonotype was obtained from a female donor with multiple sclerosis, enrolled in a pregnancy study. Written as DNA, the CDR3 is TGTGCCAGCAGCGTAGAAGGGGGCACAGATACGCAGTATTTT. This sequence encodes CASSVEGGTDTQYF.